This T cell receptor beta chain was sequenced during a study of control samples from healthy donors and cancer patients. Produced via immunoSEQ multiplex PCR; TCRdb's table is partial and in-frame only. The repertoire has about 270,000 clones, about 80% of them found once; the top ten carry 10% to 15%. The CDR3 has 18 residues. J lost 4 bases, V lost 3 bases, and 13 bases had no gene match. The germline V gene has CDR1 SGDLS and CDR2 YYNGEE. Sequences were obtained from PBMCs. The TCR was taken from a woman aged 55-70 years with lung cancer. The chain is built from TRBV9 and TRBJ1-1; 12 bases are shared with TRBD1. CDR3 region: CASSERGDRGRFGTEAFF. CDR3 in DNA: TGTGCCAGCAGCGAGAGGGGGGACAGGGGGCGCTTCGGCACTGAAGCTTTCTTT. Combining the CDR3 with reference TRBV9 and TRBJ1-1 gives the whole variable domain DSGVTQTPKHLITATGQRVTLRCSPRSGDLSVYWYQQSLDQGLQFLIQYYNGEERAKGNILERFSAQQFPDLHSELNLSSLELGDSALYFCASSERGDRGRFGTEAFFGQGTRLTVV.